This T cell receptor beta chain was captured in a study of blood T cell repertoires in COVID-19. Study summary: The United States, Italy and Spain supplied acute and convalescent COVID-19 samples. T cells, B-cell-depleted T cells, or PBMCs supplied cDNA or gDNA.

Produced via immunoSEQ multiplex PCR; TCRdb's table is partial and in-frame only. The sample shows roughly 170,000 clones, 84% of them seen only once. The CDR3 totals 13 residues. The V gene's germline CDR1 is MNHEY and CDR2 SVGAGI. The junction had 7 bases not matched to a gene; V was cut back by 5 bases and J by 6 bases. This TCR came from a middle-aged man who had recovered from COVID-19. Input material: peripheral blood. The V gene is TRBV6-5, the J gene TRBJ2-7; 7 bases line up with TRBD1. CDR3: CASSPDRDGEQYF. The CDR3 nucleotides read TGTGCCAGCAGTCCCGACAGGGACGGCGAGCAGTACTTC.